This T cell receptor beta chain was found in a study of T-cell memory formation after mild COVID-19. The study's findings and limits: The appearance of some responding clones in pre-infection memory suggested that cross-reactive memory joined. Clones from the second wave (peaking day 37) had unconfirmed SARS-CoV-2 specificity. Day 15 to 85 contracting clones showed balanced CD4/CD8; day 15 to 37 expanders favored CD4+.

A 5'RACE reaction primed in the constant segment made cDNA libraries of TCR alpha and TCR beta, and these carried sample barcodes and UMIs. TCRdb re-called the 5' RACE reads with MiXCR, one entry per CDR3 protein. The table has a few hundred thousand distinct CDR3 sequences, around a quarter seen once. The CDR3 consists of 16 residues. V lost 5 bases and J 0 bases, leaving 14 bases between the germline ends. Germline loops: CDR1 SGHVS, CDR2 FQNEAQ. The sample holds one count of this clonotype. As yet, its antigen is unknown. This sequence was found in an adult woman who had mild COVID-19 (a few samples of this study predate the infection). Cell type and time point are not known. This chain joins TRBV7-8 and TRBJ1-5; tentatively, D is TRBD1 (6 bases). The sample consisted of PBMCs or a T cell subset sorted from them (not recorded which). CDR3 sequence (DNA): TGTGCCAGCAGCCCCTTTACAGGGCATAGCAATCAGCCCCAGCATTTT. Amino acid sequence: CASSPFTGHSNQPQHF.